The clone carrying this TCR beta chain appeared many times. Germline loops: CDR1 SGHRS, CDR2 YFSETQ. This CDR3 is 12 amino acids long. V gave up 3 bases and J gave up 12 bases, with 12 bases separating them. TCRdb used MiXCR to reprocess the RT-PCR reads, holding one entry per CDR3 protein. The data hold approximately 430,000 distinct CDR3 sequences, with approximately 16% observed a single time. The data derive from a study of patients and donors after allogeneic stem cell transplantation. The clonotype was recovered from a human donor who was either an allogeneic HSCT recipient or a stem cell or donor lymphocyte infusion donor (not recorded which). It is not recorded whose cells these are; they may come from a transplant donor. The V call is TRBV5-1, the J call TRBJ1-4; D gene uncertain. The sequenced material came from blood, either unsorted or a sorted T cell fraction (not recorded which). CDR3 in DNA: TGCGCCAGCAGCTCTGGCGGAAGGGAACTGTTTTTT. Protein sequence: CASSSGGRELFF.